The next 27 T cell receptor beta chains were all read from a single sample in a study of blood T cells in healthy people across ages. A second roughly 6 to 12 cycle PCR used barcoded and J-beta primers. TCRdb used MiXCR to reprocess the 5' RACE reads, holding one entry per CDR3 protein. The sample comprises around 800,000 distinct CDR3 sequences, 55% to 65% of which are singletons, and around a quarter rests with the top ten. Source material: blood. These receptors were collected from a man younger than 45 in good health.

The chain recombines TRBV6-2 or TRBV6-3 with TRBJ2-4; perhaps TRBD1 as D (5 bases). The DNA end is a closer match to TRBJ2-7, so the J assignment may be wrong. CDR3 length: 14 amino acids. CDR1 MNHEY and CDR2 SVGEGT come from the germline V gene. The CDR3 is CASTIWGGDYEQYF. DNA of the CDR3: TGTGCCAGCACTATCTGGGGCGGAGACTACGAGCAGTACTTC.

V is TRBV2 and J is TRBJ2-1; 10 bases fit TRBD2. The trim removed 5 bases at V and 4 bases at J, leaving 8 bases unmatched. Germline CDR1 is SNHLY and CDR2 is FYNNEI. The CDR3 has 16 residues. The CDR3 nucleotides read TGTGCCAGCAGTCCCCCGGGACTAGCGTCGTACAATGAGCAGTTCTTC. It yields the protein CASSPPGLASYNEQFF.

The chain has TRBV7-2 and TRBJ2-1; D possibly corresponds to TRBD2 (7 bases). Trimming took 4 bases from V and 6 from J, leaving 10 bases between them. Per germline, CDR1 SGHTA and CDR2 FQGNSA. The CDR3 contains 13 residues. CDR3 bases: TGTGCCAGCAGCTCGGGGGGCCGCAATGAGCAGTTCTTC. Protein: CASSSGGRNEQFF.

The chain couples TRBV9 to TRBJ2-1, with D possibly TRBD2 on 5 matching bases. V was clipped by 0 bases and J by 4 bases, with 8 bases between them. Germline V lookup: CDR1 SGDLS, CDR2 YYNGEE. The CDR3 sequence is 14 residues long. The CDR3: CASSVAGRYNEQFF. For the CDR3, the DNA is TGTGCCAGCAGCGTAGCTGGGAGATACAATGAGCAGTTCTTC.

V and J are TRBV18 and TRBJ2-7; 8 bases match TRBD2. The CDR3 has 16 residues. Germline loops: CDR1 KGHSH, CDR2 LQKENI. The ends lost 1 base at V and 0 bases at J; junction bases unmatched: 5. CDR3 amino acids: CASSPRTSGLSYEQYF. The DNA of the CDR3 is TGTGCCAGCTCACCACGAACTAGCGGACTCTCCTACGAGCAGTACTTC. Looking up the rest from reference TRBV18 and TRBJ2-7 gives the full variable domain: NAGVMQNPRHLVRRRGQEARLRCSPMKGHSHVYWYRQLPEEGLKFMVYLQKENIIDESGMPKERFSAEFPKEGPSILRIQQVVRGDSAAYFCASSPRTSGLSYEQYFGPGTRLTVT.

On this clonotype itself: At one of its ends the junction is not consistent with the germline gene, which may arise from a read error. The gene calls are TRBV4-2 and TRBJ2-1, with 7 bases matching TRBD1. The CDR3 spans 17 residues. Germline assignment: CDR1 LGHNA and CDR2 YNFKEQ. This chain's CDR3 is CASSQAQGETLGNGQFF. The CDR3 bases are TGTGCCAGCAGCCAAGCCCAGGGGGAAACCTTGGGCAATGGGCAGTTCTTC.

The gene calls are TRBV28 and TRBJ2-5, with TRBD2 matching over 11 bases. The DNA matches TRBJ2-7 better at its end, which makes the J call doubtful. This CDR3 contains 16 residues. Germline CDR1 reads MDHEN; CDR2 reads SYDVKM. CDR3 coding DNA: TGTGCCAGCAGTGCACCGGGACTAGCGGCCTCCTACGAGCAGTACTTC. Translated, it gives CASSAPGLAASYEQYF.

This clonotype was counted a few times. J is TRBJ2-3 and V is TRBV12-3 or TRBV12-4, with no clear D. The CDR3 loop spans 15 amino acids. Trimming removed 1 base at V and 3 bases at J, with 11 bases between. The CDR3 loop is CASSLGGLGTDTQYF. The CDR3 coding sequence is TGTGCCAGCAGTTTAGGGGGTCTCGGGACAGATACGCAGTATTTT.

V is TRBV7-8 and J is TRBJ2-1, with a possible D match to TRBD1 (6 bases). This CDR3 has 16 amino acids. Trimming removed 2 bases from V and 6 bases from J, with 17 bases in between. Germline V gives CDR1 SGHVS, CDR2 FQNEAQ. The CDR3 sequence: CASSLTGTSGVNEQFF. The CDR3 nucleotides are TGTGCCAGCAGCTTAACGGGCACTTCAGGGGTCAATGAGCAGTTCTTC.

This clonotype was counted a few times. This chain links TRBV9 with TRBJ2-5, with TRBD2 as a possible D gene (6 bases). Trimming cost V 3 bases and J 2 bases, with 17 bases left between them. This CDR3 is built from 16 residues. Per germline, CDR1 SGDLS and CDR2 YYNGEE. The CDR3 is CASSEHPGLQQETQYF. In DNA form, the CDR3 reads TGTGCCAGCAGCGAACACCCGGGACTGCAACAAGAGACCCAGTACTTC.

The rearrangement uses TRBV4-2 and TRBJ1-6, with TRBD1 as a possible D gene (5 bases). Germline V CDR1 and CDR2: LGHNA, YNFKEQ. The V and J ends lost 1 base and 3 bases respectively, with 7 bases between them. The CDR3 length is 15 residues. CDR3 loop: CASSQGGDYNSPLHF. DNA of the CDR3: TGTGCCAGCAGCCAAGGAGGGGACTATAATTCACCCCTCCACTTT.

Comments on this clonotype: Just one base apart from a much larger clone, this may be a read error. The chain uses TRBV5-6 and TRBJ2-3; D may be TRBD1 (5 bases). The CDR3 is made up of 14 amino acids. CDR1 SGHDT and CDR2 YYEEEE come from the germline V gene. The CDR3 nucleotides are TGTACCAGCAGCCCTCCGACAGTCACAGATACGCAGTATTTT. Its translation is CTSSPPTVTDTQYF. Full variable domain (rest looked up from reference TRBV5-6 and TRBJ2-3): DAGVTQSPTHLIKTRGQQVTLRCSPKSGHDTVSWYQQALGQGPQFIFQYYEEEERQRGNFPDRFSGHQFPNYSSELNVNALLLGDSALYLCTSSPPTVTDTQYFGPGTRLTVL.

This chain joins TRBV7-9 and TRBJ1-4, with D unclear. Germline CDR1 is SEHNR and CDR2 is FQNEAQ (reference sequence). The CDR3 loop spans 13 amino acids. V shed 4 bases and J shed 11 bases, with 14 bases lying between them. The CDR3 sequence: CASSSMGDMKLFF. The DNA for the CDR3 is TGTGCCAGCAGCTCGATGGGAGACATGAAACTGTTTTTT.

This clonotype showed up just a few times. The gene calls are TRBV5-1 and TRBJ2-5; perhaps TRBD1 as D (5 bases). The end of the DNA is better explained by TRBJ2-7, so the J call may be wrong. The CDR3 has 12 residues. Germline loops: CDR1 SGHRS, CDR2 YFSETQ. This CDR3 reads CASSLRRDEQYF. The CDR3 DNA is TGCGCCAGCAGCTTACGCAGGGACGAGCAGTACTTC.

The chain combines TRBV25-1 with TRBJ1-5, with D perhaps TRBD1 (5 bases). The CDR3 length is 12 residues. V shed 7 bases and J shed 4 bases, with 8 bases lying between them. Germline V gene lookup returns CDR1 MGHDK and CDR2 SYGVNS. The CDR3: CASNEGNQPQHF. Here the CDR3 DNA reads TGTGCCAGCAATGAGGGGAATCAGCCCCAGCATTTT.

This clonotype was seen at least ten times. The genes are TRBV7-2 and TRBJ2-5, with TRBD1 matching 8 bases. This CDR3 has 13 residues. V shed 5 bases, J shed 4 bases, and the junction held 3 bases outside the gene matches. CDR1 is SGHTA and CDR2 is FQGNSA in the germline V gene. The chain's CDR3 is CASSPGQGETQYF. The CDR3 nucleotides read TGTGCCAGCAGCCCCGGACAGGGAGAGACCCAGTACTTC.

The rearrangement joins TRBV29-1 to TRBJ1-5, with 12 bases aligning to TRBD1. Germline lookup yields CDR1 SQVTM and CDR2 ANQGSEA. V trimming: 6 bases; J trimming: 7 bases; junction bases outside the gene matches: 4. The CDR3 consists of 13 residues. CDR3 sequence reads: CSVGQGALQPQHF. The DNA of the CDR3 is TGCAGCGTGGGACAGGGGGCATTACAGCCCCAGCATTTT. Together with reference TRBV29-1 and TRBJ1-5, the CDR3 gives the full variable domain: SAVISQKPSRDICQRGTSLTIQCQVDSQVTMMFWYRQQPGQSLTLIATANQGSEATYESGFVIDKFPISRPNLTFSTLTVSNMSPEDSSIYLCSVGQGALQPQHFGDGTRLSIL.

The chain carries TRBV20-1 and TRBJ2-2; TRBD2 agrees at 9 bases. CDR1 is DFQATT and CDR2 is SNEGSKA in the germline V gene (reference sequence). The CDR3 loop spans 16 amino acids. Trimming at V came to 0 bases and at J to 1 base, leaving 3 bases not matched to a gene. Here the CDR3 DNA reads TGCAGTGCTAGAGAAGCGACTAGCGGGAACACCGGGGAGCTGTTTTTT. Translated, it gives CSAREATSGNTGELFF.

The gene calls are TRBV7-3 and TRBJ2-1; 10 positions agree with TRBD2. Trimming cost V 2 bases and J 6 bases; bases outside gene matches: 7. The CDR3 is made up of 16 amino acids. Germline V gene data show CDR1 as SGHTA and CDR2 as FQGTGA. CDR3 DNA sequence: TGTGCCAGCAGCTTACTCATAGCGGGGGGCCCCAATGAGCAGTTCTTC. Translated: CASSLLIAGGPNEQFF.

This chain joins TRBV7-2 and TRBJ1-5; tentatively, D is TRBD1 (6 bases). Trimming left V 4 bases short and J 11 bases short, with 24 bases between. This CDR3 contains 16 residues. Per germline, CDR1 SGHTA and CDR2 FQGNSA. Here the CDR3 reads CASSSRGGQFQETQHF. CDR3 DNA: TGTGCCAGCAGCTCGAGGGGCGGACAGTTCCAAGAGACCCAGCATTTT.

V gene TRBV20-1 combines with J gene TRBJ1-2, with TRBD1 as a possible D gene (6 bases). CDR3 length: 15 residues. V lost 5 bases to trimming and J lost 4 bases, with 20 bases between them. Germline V CDR1 and CDR2: DFQATT, SNEGSKA (reference sequence). CDR3 DNA sequence: TGCAGTGCTGAGGGGGAGGGAGGCGGCCCCTATGGCTACACCTTC. This sequence encodes CSAEGEGGGPYGYTF.

The chain uses TRBV7-2 and TRBJ2-1; D is undetermined. Germline-derived CDR1 and CDR2 are SGHTA and FQGNSA. Deletions cut 7 bases from V and 3 bases from J, with 7 bases between. CDR3 length: 12 residues. The CDR3 sequence: CASTIGYNEQFF. In DNA, the CDR3 is TGTGCCAGCACCATAGGCTACAATGAGCAGTTCTTC.

The V gene is TRBV5-6, the J gene TRBJ2-5; TRBD1 aligns across 8 bases. This CDR3 comprises 13 residues. J was trimmed by 13 bases and V by 4 bases; bases with no gene match: 12. CDR1 SGHDT and CDR2 YYEEEE come from the germline V gene. The CDR3 loop reads CASSLNQRTGPYF. In nucleotides, the CDR3 is TGTGCCAGCAGCCTAAACCAGAGGACAGGGCCGTACTTC.

The rearrangement links TRBV27 to TRBJ1-6; a possible D gene is TRBD1 (6 bases). This CDR3 contains 14 residues. Looked up from germline, CDR1 is MNHEY and CDR2 is SMNVEV (reference sequence). The V gene lost 4 bases and the J gene lost 6 bases, with 10 bases spanning the gap. The CDR3 region is CASSSRTANSPLHF. Here the CDR3 DNA reads TGTGCCAGCAGTTCCCGGACAGCTAATTCACCCCTCCACTTT.

This clonotype was seen a handful of times. The CDR3 reads CSAREGGQSNSPLHF. As DNA, the CDR3 is TGCAGTGCTAGGGAGGGAGGCCAGAGCAATTCACCCCTCCACTTT. The chain carries TRBV20-1 and TRBJ1-6; D remains ambiguous. CDR1 and CDR2 from the germline V gene are DFQATT and SNEGSKA (reference sequence). Trimming removed 3 bases at V and 7 bases at J, with 16 bases between. This CDR3 is built from 15 residues.

The chain couples TRBV20-1 to TRBJ2-4, with D uncertain. Matching the DNA end better, TRBJ2-7 makes the J call doubtful. The CDR3 extends over 13 amino acids. CDR1 is DFQATT and CDR2 is SNEGSKA in the germline V gene (reference sequence). CDR3 DNA sequence: TGCAGTGTTAGGGTCCTAGGTTCCTACGAGCAGTACTTC. Translation: CSVRVLGSYEQYF.

The chain employs TRBV6-5 and TRBJ2-1; 10 bases are shared with TRBD1. Germline CDR1 reads MNHEY; CDR2 reads SVGAGI. The CDR3 consists of 15 residues. The V gene end was trimmed by 6 bases and the J gene end by 7 bases; junction bases not matched to a gene: 9. CDR3 coding DNA: TGTGCCAGCAGGCCCGGGACAGGGGTTGGGAATGAGCAGTTCTTC. Amino acids: CASRPGTGVGNEQFF.